The rows below give T cell receptor beta chains drawn from one sample of a study of cytomegalovirus exposure and HLA in healthy donors. Here immunoSEQ multiplex PCR was the method, and the copy in TCRdb shows in-frame clones only, minus some. The sample lists more than 150,000 clones, 80% occurring once. The sequenced sample consisted of PBMCs. These receptors were collected from a woman aged 45-60 years in good health and CMV-seropositive. CDR3s include the opening cysteine and the closing phenylalanine or tryptophan. Only some rows state a clone size, as once, few, many or a class for expanded clones.

cdr3_length clone_size v_call cdr3_aa
16 . TRBV27 CASSSLAGTDNTEAFF
14 . TRBV7-9 CSSSLTGGNYGYTF
16 . TRBV29-1 CSVPDLGGQPNTEAFF
13 . TRBV19 CASRTGSNQPQHF
12 . TRBV29-1 CSAGGLSYEQYF
19 . TRBV19 CASRKRGEGASGINNEQFF
14 once TRBV2 CASSVDRILYGYTF
14 . TRBV18 CASRDRTGEIEAFF
15 . TRBV28 CASSLGTGLRETQYF
14 . TRBV7-9 CASAVAGVYETQYF
16 . TRBV25-1 CASSEYQGQGKDTQYF